Presented here are 21 T cell receptor beta chains from one specimen sequenced in a study of blood T cell repertoires in COVID-19. The data were produced by immunoSEQ multiplex PCR, yet TCRdb's version contains in-frame clones alone and is incomplete. The sample shows about 18,000 clones, 90% to 95% of them seen only once. The sequencing sample was made of peripheral blood. Receptor source: a human donor in a cohort sampled during active COVID-19.

This clone was detected once. The chain is built from TRBV5-1 and TRBJ2-5, with 8 nucleotides matching TRBD1. Germline lookup yields CDR1 SGHRS and CDR2 YFSETQ. With V trimmed by 0 bases and J by 7 bases, 5 bases remained unmatched. The CDR3 extends over 14 amino acids. CDR3 amino acids: CASSLGTGYGTQYF. As DNA, the CDR3 is TGCGCCAGCAGCTTGGGGACAGGGTATGGGACCCAGTACTTC.

This sequence joins TRBV11-3 and TRBJ2-1; TRBD2 might be the D (6 bases). This CDR3 contains 14 residues. V lost 0 bases and J 7 bases, leaving 10 bases between the germline ends. The germline CDR1 and CDR2 sequences are SGHNT and YENEEA. The chain's CDR3 is CASSLDLGGNEQFF. The CDR3 coding sequence is TGTGCCAGCAGCTTAGATCTGGGAGGAAATGAGCAGTTCTTC.

The CDR3 loop reads CASSVGQPNTEAFF. The DNA of the CDR3 is TGTGCCAGCAGCGTAGGACAGCCGAACACTGAAGCTTTCTTT. J is TRBJ1-1 and V is TRBV7-9; D might be TRBD1 (6 bases). The germline V gene encodes CDR1 SEHNR and CDR2 FQNEAQ (reference sequence). The CDR3 length is 14 residues. V was pared by 5 bases and J by 1 base, with 11 bases between.

The rearrangement joins TRBV6-2 or TRBV6-3 to TRBJ2-5, with 7 bases matching TRBD1. CDR1 and CDR2 from the germline V gene are MNHEY and SVGEGT. V was pared by 6 bases and J by 2 bases, with 12 bases of the junction left unmatched. The length of the CDR3 is 16 residues. CDR3 in amino acids: CASSRRQGWLQETQYF. CDR3 coding DNA: TGTGCCAGCAGCCGTCGACAGGGATGGTTACAAGAGACCCAGTACTTC.

The chain employs TRBV5-4 and TRBJ1-1, with a tentative D call TRBD1 (5 bases). Germline CDR1 is SGHNT and CDR2 is YYREEE (reference sequence). The CDR3 length is 15 residues. V was cut by 4 bases and J by 2 bases, with 15 bases left in between. The CDR3 DNA follows: TGTGCCAGCAGCCCTTGGGGGGGGTCAAACACTGAAGCTTTCTTT. It encodes CASSPWGGSNTEAFF.

The V call is TRBV4-2, the J call TRBJ2-7; 8 bases line up with TRBD2. Germline V gene data show CDR1 as LGHNA and CDR2 as YNFKEQ. Trimming took 1 base from V and 6 from J; bases not matched to a gene: 5. There are 14 residues in the CDR3. The CDR3 DNA reads as TGTGCCAGCAGCCAAGGAACTAGCGGTGGCGAGCAGTACTTC. Residues: CASSQGTSGGEQYF.

This chain joins TRBV18 and TRBJ1-5; D ambiguous. The CDR3 length is 13 residues. V was cut by 2 bases and J by 6 bases, with 8 bases left in between. Looked up from germline, CDR1 is KGHSH and CDR2 is LQKENI. The CDR3 DNA is TGTGCCAGCTCACCAGGGCTGGTTCAGCCCCAGCATTTT. Protein sequence: CASSPGLVQPQHF.

The V and J genes are TRBV2 and TRBJ1-1; D remains unclear. Germline assignment: CDR1 SNHLY and CDR2 FYNNEI. V was shortened by 8 bases and J by 0 bases, with 7 bases between the two germline ends. The CDR3 spans 12 residues. The CDR3 spells CASGGMNTEAFF. In nucleotides, the CDR3 is TGTGCCAGCGGAGGCATGAACACTGAAGCTTTCTTT.

V is TRBV12-3 or TRBV12-4 and J is TRBJ2-1, with TRBD2 matching over 11 bases. The ends lost 5 bases at V and 10 bases at J; junction bases unmatched: 4. The CDR3 totals 13 residues. The CDR3 is CASSASGRSEQFF. Here the CDR3 DNA reads TGTGCCAGCAGTGCTAGCGGGAGGAGCGAGCAGTTCTTC.

This sequence joins TRBV5-3 and TRBJ2-5; D is unclear. TRBV5-3 is an ORF, with its function uncertain. This CDR3 is built from 11 residues. V was clipped by 4 bases and J by 1 base, with 2 bases between them. CDR3 in amino acids: CARSLQETQYF. CDR3 DNA sequence: TGTGCCAGAAGCCTCCAAGAGACCCAGTACTTC.

This chain connects TRBV5-1 to TRBJ1-3; D is uncertain. Trimming removed 4 bases at V and 0 bases at J, with 8 bases between. This CDR3 contains 14 residues. The germline V gene has CDR1 SGHRS and CDR2 YFSETQ. CDR3 DNA: TGCGCCAGCAGCCCCCTATCCTCTGGAAACACCATATATTTT. This sequence encodes CASSPLSSGNTIYF.

The chain links TRBV7-2 to TRBJ2-3; D gene ambiguous. Trimming removed 1 base at V and 2 bases at J, with 10 bases between. The CDR3 sequence is 15 residues long. Germline values: CDR1 SGHTA, CDR2 FQGNSA. In nucleotides, the CDR3 is TGTGCCAGCAGCTTAGGAGGCTTCCCCACAGATACGCAGTATTTT. This encodes CASSLGGFPTDTQYF.

As to this clone: One end of the junction is discordant with germline, which a read error may explain. V gene TRBV7-9 combines with J gene TRBJ1-1, with D unclear. Germline CDR1 SEHNR, CDR2 FQNEAQ (reference sequence). This CDR3 is 11 amino acids long. The CDR3: CAIVLNTEAFF. The DNA for the CDR3 is TGCGCGATAGTCCTTAACACTGAAGCTTTCTTT.

The chain is built from TRBV29-1 and TRBJ1-1; 7 nucleotides align to TRBD1. CDR1 and CDR2 (germline): SQVTM, ANQGSEA. This CDR3 is 12 amino acids long. V trimming: 5 bases; J trimming: 7 bases; junction bases outside the gene matches: 7. CDR3 amino acids: CSVYRGLSEAFF. In DNA form, the CDR3 reads TGCAGCGTTTACAGGGGCCTCAGTGAAGCTTTCTTT. The entire variable domain, with the rest obtained from reference TRBV29-1 and TRBJ1-1, is as follows: SAVISQKPSRDICQRGTSLTIQCQVDSQVTMMFWYRQQPGQSLTLIATANQGSEATYESGFVIDKFPISRPNLTFSTLTVSNMSPEDSSIYLCSVYRGLSEAFFGQGTRLTVV.

J is TRBJ2-7 and V is TRBV5-1; D gene unclear. Germline V lookup: CDR1 SGHRS, CDR2 YFSETQ. The length of the CDR3 is 16 residues. The ends were cut back, 4 bases at V and 1 base at J, with 18 bases in the middle. CDR3 region: CASSPTTSTSSYEQYF. CDR3 coding DNA: TGCGCCAGCAGCCCGACAACCTCGACCTCTTCCTACGAGCAGTACTTC.

The V and J genes are TRBV10-3 and TRBJ2-2, with a possible D match to TRBD2 (6 bases). Germline assignment: CDR1 ENHRY and CDR2 SYGVKD. There are 14 residues in the CDR3. V lost 11 bases to trimming and J lost 0 bases, with 13 bases between them. In DNA form, the CDR3 reads TGTGCCGTCTCCCGCGGGACGAACACCGGGGAGCTGTTTTTT. It specifies CAVSRGTNTGELFF.

V and J are TRBV28 and TRBJ1-6, with no clear D. The CDR3 has 12 residues. Germline V gives CDR1 MDHEN, CDR2 SYDVKM. V lost 6 bases to trimming and J lost 6 bases, with 6 bases between them. This CDR3 is CASRISNSPLHF. CDR3 DNA: TGTGCCAGCAGGATTAGTAATTCACCCCTCCACTTT.

The V gene is TRBV5-1, the J gene TRBJ2-5; 8 nucleotides agree with TRBD1. Germline trimming cut 3 bases from V and 2 bases from J; bases unmatched to any gene: 3. Germline lookup yields CDR1 SGHRS and CDR2 YFSETQ. The CDR3 loop spans 14 amino acids. The CDR3 loop is CASSSNRGQETQYF. CDR3 nucleotides: TGCGCCAGCAGCTCTAACAGGGGGCAAGAGACCCAGTACTTC.

Worth noting for this clone: An end of the junction does not agree with germline; a read error may underlie this. This CDR3 reads CASSAGTSEGETQYF. CDR3 bases: TGTGCTAGCAGCGCCGGGACTAGTGAAGGGGAGACCCAGTACTTC. The chain couples TRBV7-7 to TRBJ2-5; 8 positions agree with TRBD2. Germline V gene lookup returns CDR1 SSHAT and CDR2 FNYEAQ (reference sequence). This CDR3 comprises 15 residues.

This CDR3 is CAISAGEGFYGYTF. CDR3 DNA: TGTGCCATCAGTGCGGGGGAAGGGTTCTATGGCTACACCTTC. This chain uses TRBV10-3 with TRBJ1-2; tentative D call: TRBD1 (5 bases). V was cut by 4 bases and J by 4 bases, with 13 bases left in between. This CDR3 has 14 amino acids. Germline V gives CDR1 ENHRY, CDR2 SYGVKD.

This rearrangement joins TRBV27 to TRBJ2-5; 7 bases agree with TRBD2. The germline gives CDR1 MNHEY, CDR2 SMNVEV (reference sequence). The V and J ends lost 6 bases and 3 bases, in that order; junction bases with no gene match: 7. The length of the CDR3 is 14 residues. The chain's CDR3 is CASSRREGKETQYF. The CDR3 DNA follows: TGTGCCAGCAGCCGGAGGGAGGGGAAAGAGACCCAGTACTTC.